The 2 T cell receptor beta chains in this list originate from one sample, sequenced in a study of T-cell reconstitution after alpha-beta-depleted transplantation in children. Unique molecular identifiers were built into the TCRbeta library. One entry per CDR3 protein, called by TCRdb with MiXCR from the PCR reads. Here the sample spans 440,000 or so distinct CDR3 sequences, roughly 44% being singletons. The input for sequencing was PBMCs, taken before TCRalphabeta/CD19-depleted stem cell transplant. The receptors were gathered from a girl aged 2-10 years with aplastic anemia, due to receive a stem cell transplant.

The chain carries TRBV9 and TRBJ1-4, with D uncertain. Germline assignment: CDR1 SGDLS and CDR2 YYNGEE. This CDR3 comprises 14 residues. Trimming cost V 3 bases and J 0 bases, with 6 bases left between them. This CDR3 reads CASSGPATNEKLFF. The DNA of the CDR3 is TGTGCCAGCAGCGGACCGGCAACTAATGAAAAACTGTTTTTT. The variable domain in full, with the rest retrieved from reference TRBV9 and TRBJ1-4, is DSGVTQTPKHLITATGQRVTLRCSPRSGDLSVYWYQQSLDQGLQFLIQYYNGEERAKGNILERFSAQQFPDLHSELNLSSLELGDSALYFCASSGPATNEKLFFGSGTQLSVL.

This clonotype appeared many times. J is TRBJ2-6 and V is TRBV20-1; no reliable D call. The CDR3 extends over 16 amino acids. CDR1 and CDR2 from the germline V gene are DFQATT and SNEGSKA (reference sequence). V lost 0 bases and J lost 2, with 11 bases in between. The CDR3, as DNA: TGCAGTGCTAGAGATGCAACAGCCCCTGGGGCCAACGTCCTGACTTTC. It translates to CSARDATAPGANVLTF.